Below, one T cell receptor beta chain is given with its context. Antigen: not known. The sample is drawn from a study of T cells in localized non-small cell lung cancer. Study findings and constraints: A median of around 60 clones ranked among the top 100 in tumor appeared in adjacent lung. It was uninvolved adjacent lung that showed the highest T cell clonality, exceeding tumor. Heterogeneity remains possible, as sequencing covered one tumor region only.

Data came from immunoSEQ multiplex PCR; TCRdb stores just in-frame clones and leaves some out. The sample lists approximately 43,000 clones, about 90% occurring once. With 5 bases removed from V and 7 bases from J, the gap between germline ends came to 17 bases. The CDR3 totals 14 residues. Germline V gene lookup returns CDR1 SGHTA and CDR2 FQGNSA. This receptor was identified in an older female donor with stage I squamous cell lung carcinoma. This sample comprised peripheral blood, obtained before any cancer treatment. The chain employs TRBV7-2 and TRBJ2-5; possible D gene TRBD2, 5 bases. CDR3 DNA: TGTGCCAGCAGCCCTAATGGAGGCCCCCTGACCCAGTACTTC. This encodes CASSPNGGPLTQYF.